This T cell receptor beta chain was identified during a study of blood T cells in healthy people across ages. Turning to the study itself: Template-switching capture recovered about one barcoded beta molecule per two T cells.

This clonotype turned up a few times. V lost 5 bases, J lost 4 bases, and 11 bases stayed unmatched. The CDR3 consists of 16 residues. Germline CDR1 SGHTA, CDR2 FQGNSA. The use of a sample-barcoded 5' primer and a J-beta primer mix characterized a second PCR of roughly 6 to 11 cycles. TCRdb passed the 5' RACE reads through MiXCR, listing each CDR3 protein once. This sample has hundreds of thousands of distinct CDR3 sequences; roughly 45% occur once, and the top ten carry approximately 22%. The sequence came from a woman aged 60-70 years in good health. This chain links TRBV7-2 with TRBJ2-7; TRBD2 matches at 10 bases. Sequencing was performed on blood. This CDR3 is CASSLPRASGSYEQYF. The CDR3, as DNA: TGTGCCAGCAGCCTACCGCGTGCTAGCGGGAGTTACGAGCAGTACTTC. Full variable domain (missing parts from reference TRBV7-2 and TRBJ2-7): GAGVSQSPSNKVTEKGKDVELRCDPISGHTALYWYRQSLGQGLEFLIYFQGNSAPDKSGLPSDRFSAERTGGSVSTLTIQRTQQEDSAVYLCASSLPRASGSYEQYFGPGTRLTVT.